This T cell receptor (beta chain) was recorded in a study of CD8 T cells in ankylosing spondylitis. V was pared by 4 bases and J by 7 bases, with 10 bases of the junction left unmatched. There are 15 residues in the CDR3. Germline lookup yields CDR1 SGHRS and CDR2 YFSETQ. Broader study findings: Within peripheral blood, clones linked to disease were CD8+ and relatively rare. Reactive arthritis synovial fluid and blood previously showed some of these motif variants. In ankylosing spondylitis blood, a motif of eight highly homologous TCR beta variants appeared characteristic. Within matched ankylosing spondylitis synovial fluid, disease-linked clones were reportedly significantly enriched.

Using quantitative 5'-RACE with molecular barcodes, the authors made TCR beta libraries. TCRdb reprocessed the 5' RACE reads via MiXCR and lists one record per CDR3 protein. The table records 330,000 or so distinct CDR3 sequences, less than 10% of them present only once. This clonotype appeared a few times. Its target is not known. The TCR sequence derives from a male donor with ankylosing spondylitis. Sequencing used blood, either unsorted or a sorted T cell fraction (not recorded which). This chain uses TRBV5-1 with TRBJ2-7; 11 bases are a match to TRBD2. In DNA form, the CDR3 reads TGCGCCAGCAGCGCCTCTAGCGGGGGGCCTTGGGAGCAGTACTTC. As protein: CASSASSGGPWEQYF.